This record looks at one TCR beta chain sequence and its context. Its specificity is unknown. The data stem from a study of shared clonotypes between healthy human individuals. General observations from the study: Non-shared clonotypes were found to have lower generation probabilities than the clonotypes that were shared by all four of the sorted-subset donors.

V lost 3 bases, J lost 2 bases, and 9 bases lay in between. In germline, CDR1 is SGHDN, CDR2 FVKESK. CDR3 length: 14 amino acids. Per sorted-subset replicate PCR, input was roughly 220 ng DNA, representing about 29,000 T cell genomes. Using immunoSEQ multiplex PCR, the repertoire was profiled, and TCRdb retains in-frame clones only, with some absent. Of 1.5 million to 2.5 million clones in the sample, about 95% were seen once. CD8 cells regarded as naive lacked CD45RO, were positively chosen for CCR7, and omitted terminally differentiated effector memory CD45RA+ cells. Sequencing input: naive CD8+ T cells sorted from blood. V gene TRBV14 combines with J gene TRBJ2-3, with D uncertain. This TCR derives from a man aged 18-30 years in good health. This chain's CDR3 is CASSQGLITDTQYF. The CDR3 bases are TGTGCCAGCAGCCAGGGGTTGATCACAGATACGCAGTATTTT.